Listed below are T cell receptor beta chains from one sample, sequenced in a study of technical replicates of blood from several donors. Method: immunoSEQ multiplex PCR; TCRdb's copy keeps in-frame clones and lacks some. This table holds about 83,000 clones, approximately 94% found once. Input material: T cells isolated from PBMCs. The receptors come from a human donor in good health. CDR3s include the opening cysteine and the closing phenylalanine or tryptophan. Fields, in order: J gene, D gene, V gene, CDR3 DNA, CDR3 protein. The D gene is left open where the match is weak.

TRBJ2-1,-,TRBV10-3,TGTGCCATCATCGGACAGAACAATGAGCAGTTCTTC,CAIIGQNNEQFF
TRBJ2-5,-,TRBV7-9,TGTGCCAGCAGCTTAGTGGGGGCCAGCCGGCGGGAAGAGACCCAGTACTTC,CASSLVGASRREETQYF
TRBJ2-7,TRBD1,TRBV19,TGTGCCAGCACCCGGGGACAGGGGGCCGACGAGCAGTACTTC,CASTRGQGADEQYF
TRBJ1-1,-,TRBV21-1,TGTGCCAGCAGCAAAGTAGGCAGGGGACGGAACACTGAAGCTTTCTTT,CASSKVGRGRNTEAFF
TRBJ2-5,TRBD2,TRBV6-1,TGTGCCAGAACTAGCGGGGGATCTCAAGAGACCCAGTACTTC,CARTSGGSQETQYF
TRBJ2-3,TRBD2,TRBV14,TGTGCCAGCAGCCAAGTAGCTAGCGGGACGGATACGCAGTATTTT,CASSQVASGTDTQYF
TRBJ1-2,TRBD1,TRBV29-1,TGCAGCGCACTAGACAGGGGTTATGGCTACACCTTC,CSALDRGYGYTF
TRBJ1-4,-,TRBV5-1,TGCGCCAGCCAACGACAGCCCGCAACTAATGAAAAACTGTTTTTT,CASQRQPATNEKLFF
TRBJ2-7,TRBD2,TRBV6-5,TGTGCCAGCAGTCTGAATGGGGGGGTCTACGAGCAGTACTTC,CASSLNGGVYEQYF
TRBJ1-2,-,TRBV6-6,TGTGCCAGTAAGCTAGTGGATGGCTACACCTTC,CASKLVDGYTF
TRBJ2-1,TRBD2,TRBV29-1,TGCAGCGTTGAGGGTAGACGAACTAGCGGTCCCTACAATGAGCAGTTCTTC,CSVEGRRTSGPYNEQFF
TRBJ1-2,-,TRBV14,TGTGCCAGCAGCCAAGGGGGAGGCTATGGCTACACCTTC,CASSQGGGYGYTF
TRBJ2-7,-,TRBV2,TGTGCCAGCAGCGGAGACAGCTACTACGAGCAGTACTTC,CASSGDSYYEQYF
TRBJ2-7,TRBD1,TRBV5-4,TGTGCCAGCAGCCCGGCCGGGACAGGATACGAGCAGTACTTC,CASSPAGTGYEQYF
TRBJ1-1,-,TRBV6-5,TGTGCCAGCAGTTACGGGAGCGCAACTGAAGCTTTCTTT,CASSYGSATEAFF
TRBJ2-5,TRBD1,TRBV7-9,TGTGCCAGCAGCCTTACTTACAGGGGGCTCGGGGAGACCCAGTACTTC,CASSLTYRGLGETQYF
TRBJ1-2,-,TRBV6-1,TGTGCCAGCAGTGAAGCGGGATTCGGGGTTAACTATGGCTACACCTTC,CASSEAGFGVNYGYTF
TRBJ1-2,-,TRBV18,TGTGCCAGCTCACCACTCGAGGGAAATGGCTACACCTTC,CASSPLEGNGYTF
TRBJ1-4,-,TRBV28,TGTGCCAGCAGTCGTTACCTGAGTCAACAACTGTTTTTT,CASSRYLSQQLFF